Listed below are T cell receptor beta chains from one sample, sequenced in a study of technical replicates of blood from a handful of donors. Data came from immunoSEQ multiplex PCR; TCRdb stores just in-frame clones and leaves some out. The repertoire holds approximately 49,000 clones, with 80% to 95% as singletons. Specimen: PBMCs. These TCRs come from a human donor in good health. Some clones in this sample may be carry-over from other donors' samples. The CDR3 runs from the conserved cysteine through the conserved F or W. A D gene is named only where the DNA matches it firmly. The size entry is marked missing in some rows and otherwise reads once, few, many or a size class.

d_gene,j_gene,v_gene,abundance,CDR3nt,CDR3aa
TRBD1,TRBJ1-1,TRBV6-5,-,TGTGCCAGCAGTTCGGGACAGTGGAGCACTGAAGCTTTCTTT,CASSSGQWSTEAFF
-,TRBJ1-2,TRBV4-2,-,TGTGCCAGCAGCCACGCAGGGGACGACTATGGCTACACCTTC,CASSHAGDDYGYTF
-,TRBJ2-5,TRBV4-3,-,TGCGCCAGCAGCCAGGGGTTCGCGACTAGACACCAAGAGACCCAGTACTTC,CASSQGFATRHQETQYF
-,TRBJ2-1,TRBV2,-,TGTGCCAGCAGAACAATGACATTGTACAATGAGCAGTTCTTC,CASRTMTLYNEQFF
-,TRBJ2-2,TRBV4-3,-,TGCGCCAGCAGCCAAGGAGGTCTCCTCACCGGGGAGCTGTTTTTT,CASSQGGLLTGELFF
-,TRBJ1-2,TRBV6-6,few,TGTGCCAGCCACAGGGAGGGGAGCTATGGCTACACCTTC,CASHREGSYGYTF
-,TRBJ2-2,TRBV6-1,-,TGTGCCAGCTGCAGGACAACGAACACTCCCGGGGAGCTGTTTTTT,CASCRTTNTPGELFF
TRBD1,TRBJ2-7,TRBV20-1,-,TGCAGTGGGACAGGGGGAGGCGAGCAGTACTTC,CSGTGGGEQYF
TRBD1,TRBJ1-6,TRBV2,-,TGTGCCAGCAGTGAAAGGGGACAGGGGTTTCCCCTCCACTTT,CASSERGQGFPLHF
-,TRBJ1-6,TRBV30,-,TGTGCCTGGACCGTACCCCCCTCCCGCGATAATTCACCCCTCCACTTT,CAWTVPPSRDNSPLHF
TRBD2,TRBJ2-7,TRBV10-3,-,TGTGCCATCAACTCGGGACTAGGGGAGCAGTACTTC,CAINSGLGEQYF
-,TRBJ2-1,TRBV19,-,TGTGCCAGTAGTAGAGAACAGGGATTCGATGAGCAGTTCTTC,CASSREQGFDEQFF
TRBD2,TRBJ2-5,TRBV7-3,-,TGTGCCAGCAGCTCCAGCGGGAGGGCGGAGACCCAGTACTTC,CASSSSGRAETQYF
TRBD1,TRBJ2-4,TRBV29-1,few,TGCAGCGGCAGACAGGGAAACATTCAGTACTTC,CSGRQGNIQYF
TRBD2,TRBJ2-7,TRBV5-1,-,TGCGCCAGCAGCTTGAAACTAGCGCGCCGGGAATACGAGCAGTACTTC,CASSLKLARREYEQYF
-,TRBJ1-3,TRBV30,-,TGTGCCTGGAGGGTACATTGCTCTGGAAACACCATATATTTT,CAWRVHCSGNTIYF